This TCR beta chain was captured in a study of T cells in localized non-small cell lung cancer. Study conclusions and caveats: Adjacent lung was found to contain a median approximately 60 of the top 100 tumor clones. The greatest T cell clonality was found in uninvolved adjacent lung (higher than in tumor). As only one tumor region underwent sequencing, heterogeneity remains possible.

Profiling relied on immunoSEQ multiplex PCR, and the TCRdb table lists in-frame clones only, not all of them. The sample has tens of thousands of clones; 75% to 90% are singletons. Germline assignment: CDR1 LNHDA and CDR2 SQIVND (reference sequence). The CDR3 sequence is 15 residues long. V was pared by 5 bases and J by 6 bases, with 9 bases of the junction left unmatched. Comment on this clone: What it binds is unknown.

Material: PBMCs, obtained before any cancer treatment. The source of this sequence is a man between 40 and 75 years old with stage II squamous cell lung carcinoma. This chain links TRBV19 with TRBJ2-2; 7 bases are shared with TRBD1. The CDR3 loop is CASSSQTGYPGELFF. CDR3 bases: TGTGCCAGTAGTTCTCAGACAGGGTACCCCGGGGAGCTGTTTTTT.